Given below is one T cell receptor beta chain in context. The antigen is not known. The sample is drawn from a study of OX40 agonist ivuxolimab in advanced cancers. Study-wide context: Patients took ivuxolimab, an agonistic anti-OX40 (CD134) antibody. Treatment received earlier with anti-PD-1, anti-PD-L1 or anti-CTLA-4 agents was allowed, and more than 30% had some. Study results and caveats: By week 6 at 0.1 to 3.0 mg/kg, blood CD4+ and CD8+ T cells had expanded clonally. Some nonresponders likewise displayed low normalized T-cell clonal expansion.

TCRdb's table, derived via immunoSEQ multiplex PCR, lists solely in-frame clones and lacks some. This sample has 71,000 or so clones; over 85% occur once, and the top ten carry around 6%. This CDR3 contains 14 residues. From germline, CDR1 is MNHEY and CDR2 SMNVEV (reference sequence). With V trimmed by 2 bases and J by 4 bases, 2 bases remained unmatched. Material: CD4+ or CD8+ T cells sorted from blood, obtained in a trial of the OX40 agonist ivuxolimab. The sequence derives from an adult with an advanced solid tumor such as melanoma, head and neck, liver or kidney cancer. V gene TRBV27 combines with J gene TRBJ2-1; 7 bases fit TRBD2. The CDR3 protein is CASSLVAGYNEQFF. In DNA, the CDR3 is TGTGCCAGCAGTTTAGTAGCGGGTTACAATGAGCAGTTCTTC.